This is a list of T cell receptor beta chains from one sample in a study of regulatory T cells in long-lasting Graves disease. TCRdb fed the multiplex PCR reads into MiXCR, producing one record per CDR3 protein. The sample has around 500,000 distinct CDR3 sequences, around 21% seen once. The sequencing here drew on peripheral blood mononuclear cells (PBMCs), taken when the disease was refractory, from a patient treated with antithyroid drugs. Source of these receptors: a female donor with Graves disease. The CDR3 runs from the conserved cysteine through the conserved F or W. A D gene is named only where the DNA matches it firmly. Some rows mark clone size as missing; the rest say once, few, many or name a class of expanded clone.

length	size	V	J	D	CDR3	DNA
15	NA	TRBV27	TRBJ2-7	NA	CASSLMATRDMKQYF	TGTGCCAGCAGTTTAATGGCCACACGCGATATGAAGCAGTACTTC
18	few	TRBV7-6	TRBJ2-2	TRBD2	CASSPSTSGRLYTGELFF	TGTGCCAGCAGCCCCTCGACTAGCGGGAGGTTATACACCGGGGAGCTGTTTTTT
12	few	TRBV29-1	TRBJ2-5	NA	CSVEKGSGTQYF	TGCAGCGTTGAAAAGGGATCGGGGACCCAGTACTTC
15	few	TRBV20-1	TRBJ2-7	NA	CSARRGGGMSYEQYF	TGCAGTGCTCGGCGAGGTGGGGGGATGTCCTACGAGCAGTACTTC
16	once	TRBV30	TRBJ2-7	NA	CAWIHQTGILVHEQYF	TGTGCCTGGATACACCAAACCGGGATTCTAGTTCACGAGCAGTACTTC
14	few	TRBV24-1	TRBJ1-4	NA	CATSDLKFGEKLFF	TGTGCCACCAGTGATTTGAAGTTCGGGGAAAAACTGTTTTTT
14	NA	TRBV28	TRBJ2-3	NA	CASSSLVGGDTQYF	TGTGCCAGCAGTTCCCTCGTAGGGGGAGATACGCAGTATTTT
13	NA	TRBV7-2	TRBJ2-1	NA	CASSLAQRREQFF	TGTGCCAGCAGCTTAGCACAGCGGCGGGAGCAGTTCTTC
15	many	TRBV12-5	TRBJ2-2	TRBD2	CASGPAGGTTGELFF	TGTGCTAGTGGACCGGCCGGGGGGACTACCGGGGAGCTGTTTTTT
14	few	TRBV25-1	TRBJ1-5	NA	CATADPGKEQPQHF	TGTGCCACCGCCGATCCGGGGAAGGAGCAGCCCCAGCATTTT
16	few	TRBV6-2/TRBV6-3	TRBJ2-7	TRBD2	CASSYSASGSSYEQYF	TGTGCCAGCAGTTACTCGGCTAGCGGGAGCTCCTACGAGCAGTACTTC
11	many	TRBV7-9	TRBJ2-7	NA	CASSSRGTRRF	TGTGCCAGCAGTTCTAGAGGGACAAGGCGCTTC
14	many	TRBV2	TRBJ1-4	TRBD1	CASSKTGGGEKLFF	TGTGCCAGCTCGAAGACAGGGGGAGGTGAAAAACTGTTTTTT
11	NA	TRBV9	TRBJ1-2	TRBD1	CASDRGYGYTF	TGTGCCAGCGACAGGGGGTATGGCTACACCTTC
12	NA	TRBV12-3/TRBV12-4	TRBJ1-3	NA	CASSLAANTIYF	TGTGCCAGCAGTTTAGCTGCAAACACCATATATTTT